The 16 T cell receptor beta chains presented below share a single source sample, sequenced in a study of T cell responses to AZD1222 COVID-19 vaccine (dated by TCRdb to the early 2020s). The library was generated by the immunoSEQ multiplex PCR assay. In its TCRdb copy, this immuneACCESS table keeps in-frame sequences only and misses some clones. Where compared with another copy, unresolved V genes explain less than half of these, and the others have no known cause. This sample lists about 180,000 clones; 88% were detected once. The ten largest clones capture 25% to 30% of the sample. What this sample's time point label stands for: about 28 days (+/-7) after the second vaccine dose. The material was peripheral blood, obtained 28 days after the second AZD1222 dose. These receptors came from an adult who received the AZD1222 COVID-19 vaccine.

The chain has TRBV28 and TRBJ2-5; D possibly corresponds to TRBD2 (6 bases). CDR1 MDHEN and CDR2 SYDVKM come from the germline V gene. The CDR3 runs to 15 residues. V lost 1 base to trimming and J lost 5 bases, with 14 bases between them. In nucleotides, the CDR3 is TGTGCCAGCAGTTTATCCCTCCCCAGCGGGGAGACCCAGTACTTC. Translating it yields CASSLSLPSGETQYF.

The genes are TRBV5-1 and TRBJ1-3; the D gene is possibly TRBD1 (5 bases). Germline CDR1 SGHRS, CDR2 YFSETQ. V lost 0 bases, J lost 4 bases, and 8 bases lay in between. The CDR3 consists of 14 residues. This chain's CDR3 is CASSLGGVGNTIYF. The CDR3 nucleotides are TGCGCCAGCAGCTTGGGAGGGGTCGGAAACACCATATATTTT.

The rearrangement joins TRBV5-1 to TRBJ2-2; D remains ambiguous. Trimming stripped 5 bases from V and 0 bases from J, with 11 bases between. CDR1 and CDR2 (germline): SGHRS, YFSETQ. The CDR3 extends over 15 amino acids. Written as DNA, the CDR3 is TGCGCCAGCAGGGGCGCAGGCCCGAACACCGGGGAGCTGTTTTTT. Protein sequence: CASRGAGPNTGELFF. Full variable domain (missing parts from reference TRBV5-1 and TRBJ2-2): KAGVTQTPRYLIKTRGQQVTLSCSPISGHRSVSWYQQTPGQGLQFLFEYFSETQRNKGNFPGRFSGRQFSNSRSEMNVSTLELGDSALYLCASRGAGPNTGELFFGEGSRLTVL.

This clone was seen a few times. The gene calls are TRBV2 and TRBJ2-5; D might be TRBD1 (6 bases). Germline V CDR1 and CDR2: SNHLY, FYNNEI. V was pared by 2 bases and J by 5 bases, with 12 bases between. This CDR3 contains 14 residues. CDR3 region: CASSESGGAETQYF. The DNA of the CDR3 is TGTGCCAGCAGTGAATCTGGGGGCGCGGAGACCCAGTACTTC.

This clone appeared a single time. V and J are TRBV7-3 and TRBJ2-2; D remains ambiguous. Germline CDR1 is SGHTA and CDR2 is FQGTGA. The V gene lost 6 bases and the J gene lost 2 bases, with 7 bases spanning the gap. This CDR3 contains 13 residues. The DNA of the CDR3 is TGTGCCAGCAGGCCCGAAAACACCGGGGAGCTGTTTTTT. Encoded protein: CASRPENTGELFF.

The rearrangement joins TRBV9 to TRBJ2-7; 9 bases fit TRBD2. The CDR3 length is 17 residues. The ends lost 3 bases at V and 6 bases at J; junction bases unmatched: 16. Per germline, CDR1 SGDLS and CDR2 YYNGEE. CDR3 nucleotides: TGTGCCAGCAGCGAGTACAACCAGGGGGTAGCGGGAGCCGAGCAGTACTTC. Its protein product is CASSEYNQGVAGAEQYF.

The chain is built from TRBV30 and TRBJ1-1; no firm D call. V shed 2 bases and J shed 4 bases, with 5 bases lying between them. This CDR3 contains 11 residues. In germline, CDR1 is GTSNPN, CDR2 SVGIG (reference sequence). This CDR3 is CAWSRVTEAFF. Here the CDR3 DNA reads TGTGCCTGGAGTAGGGTCACTGAAGCTTTCTTT.

The chain has TRBV12-1 and TRBJ2-1; the tabulated D call, TRBD1, remains unverified against the DNA. TRBV12-1 is termed a pseudogene. The CDR3 totals 15 residues. The CDR3 here is CASSLQGQLFNEQFF. The CDR3 bases are TGTGCCAGCAGCTTACAAGGACAGTTATTCAATGAGCAGTTCTTC.

The sample holds one count of this clone. This chain links TRBV18 with TRBJ2-3, with a tentative D call TRBD2 (5 bases). This CDR3 region has 13 residues. Deletions cut 8 bases from V and 4 bases from J, with 13 bases between. The germline V gene has CDR1 KGHSH and CDR2 LQKENI. This CDR3 is CASHAGGADTQYF. Here the CDR3 DNA reads TGTGCCAGCCACGCGGGCGGAGCAGATACGCAGTATTTT.

The CDR3 reads CASKVREAGELFF. The CDR3 DNA sequence: TGTGCCAGTAAGGTCCGGGAGGCCGGGGAGCTGTTTTTT. The chain uses TRBV19 and TRBJ2-2; 7 bases line up with TRBD2. J lost 6 bases, V lost 7 bases, and 5 bases had no gene match. This CDR3 comprises 13 residues. CDR1 and CDR2 from the germline V gene are LNHDA and SQIVND (reference sequence).

The gene calls are TRBV7-3 and TRBJ1-4; 12 bases align to TRBD1. Germline CDR1 is SGHTA and CDR2 is FQGTGA. The CDR3 consists of 18 residues. The trim removed 3 bases at V and 0 bases at J, leaving 5 bases unmatched. The CDR3 protein is CASSLGTGGSTTNEKLFF. CDR3 sequence (DNA): TGTGCCAGCAGCTTGGGGACAGGGGGCTCTACAACTAATGAAAAACTGTTTTTT.

The rearrangement joins TRBV10-3 to TRBJ2-4; 9 bases are a match to TRBD1. Trimming cost V 2 bases and J 8 bases; bases outside gene matches: 4. Germline assignment: CDR1 ENHRY and CDR2 SYGVKD. The CDR3 length is 14 residues. CDR3: CAISETGGADIQYF. CDR3 in DNA: TGTGCCATCAGTGAGACAGGGGGCGCAGACATTCAGTACTTC.

V and J are TRBV12-5 and TRBJ2-3; 7 bases agree with TRBD1. In germline, CDR1 is LGHNT, CDR2 FRNRAP. V was clipped by 1 base and J by 0 bases; unmatched bases: 1. The CDR3 consists of 15 residues. The CDR3 here is CASGLDRGSTDTQYF. The CDR3 DNA is TGTGCTAGTGGTTTGGACAGGGGTAGCACAGATACGCAGTATTTT.

The chain combines TRBV6-4 with TRBJ2-3, with TRBD2 identical over 8 bases. Germline CDR1 is MRHNA and CDR2 is SNTAGT. CDR3 length equals 13 residues. Trimming at V came to 5 bases and at J to 6 bases, leaving 4 bases not matched to a gene. As DNA, the CDR3 is TGTGCCAGCAGTATCGGGACTAGTGATACGCAGTATTTT. Translating gives CASSIGTSDTQYF.

V and J are TRBV7-9 and TRBJ2-1; 9 bases map to TRBD2. With 2 bases clipped from V and 7 bases from J, the junction kept 6 bases outside the gene matches. The length of the CDR3 is 15 residues. Germline V lookup: CDR1 SEHNR, CDR2 FQNEAQ (reference sequence). CDR3 sequence: CASSLQAGGGNEQFF. Written as DNA, the CDR3 is TGTGCCAGCAGCTTACAGGCGGGAGGGGGGAATGAGCAGTTCTTC. Based on the CDR3 plus reference TRBV7-9 and TRBJ2-1, the full variable domain is DTGVSQNPRHKITKRGQNVTFRCDPISEHNRLYWYRQTLGQGPEFLTYFQNEAQLEKSRLLSDRFSAERPKGSFSTLEIQRTEQGDSAMYLCASSLQAGGGNEQFFGPGTRLTVL.

Worth noting for this clone: One end of the junction varies from germline; a read error may be responsible. Other DNA sequences in this sample translate to the same CDR3. V and J are TRBV29-1 and TRBJ2-5, with D maybe TRBD2 (7 bases). This CDR3 comprises 12 residues. Germline V gene sequence: CDR1 SQVTM, CDR2 ANQGSEA. The CDR3 DNA is TGCAGCGTCGAAGGGGGAGGGGAGACCCAGTACTTC. This gives the protein CSVEGGGETQYF.